A single sample gave rise to the 30 T cell receptor beta chains below, sequenced in a study of blood T cell repertoires in COVID-19. Clones were read by immunoSEQ multiplex PCR, and TCRdb kept only the in-frame ones, dropping some. The table includes roughly 100,000 clones, about 85% detected once. What was sequenced was peripheral blood. The receptors originated from a man between 45 and 60 years old with acute or convalescent COVID-19.

The chain links TRBV25-1 to TRBJ1-1, with D possibly TRBD1 on 6 matching bases. V was trimmed by 0 bases and J by 4 bases, leaving 12 bases between them. Germline CDR1 is MGHDK and CDR2 is SYGVNS. This CDR3 contains 15 residues. The CDR3 reads CASSEYRGGGTEAFF. The CDR3 nucleotides read TGTGCCAGCAGTGAATATAGGGGAGGGGGCACTGAAGCTTTCTTT.

The chain is built from TRBV18 and TRBJ2-7; 9 nucleotides line up with TRBD2. This CDR3 is built from 15 residues. Germline loops: CDR1 KGHSH, CDR2 LQKENI. J gave up 2 bases and V 6 bases, and 8 bases lay outside the gene matches. The CDR3 coding sequence is TGTGCCAGCTCGTACTCTAGCGGGACTACCTACGAGCAGTACTTC. Translating it yields CASSYSSGTTYEQYF. Based on the CDR3 plus reference TRBV18 and TRBJ2-7, the full variable domain is NAGVMQNPRHLVRRRGQEARLRCSPMKGHSHVYWYRQLPEEGLKFMVYLQKENIIDESGMPKERFSAEFPKEGPSILRIQQVVRGDSAAYFCASSYSSGTTYEQYFGPGTRLTVT.

The J gene is TRBJ2-1, the V gene TRBV7-6, with D maybe TRBD2 (6 bases). CDR3 length: 14 residues. Trimming removed 5 bases from V and 6 bases from J, with 14 bases in between. Per germline, CDR1 SGHVS and CDR2 FNYEAQ. DNA for the CDR3: TGTGCCAGCAGCCCGGCGATTAGCGGCAATGAGCAGTTCTTC. It is translated as CASSPAISGNEQFF.

V usage is TRBV18 and J usage is TRBJ2-2; the match to TRBD2 covers 8 bases. This CDR3 has 14 amino acids. After removal of 3 bases from V and 6 bases from J, the junction contained 3 bases not matched to a gene. In germline, CDR1 is KGHSH, CDR2 LQKENI. The CDR3 nucleotides read TGTGCCAGCTCACCCAGCGGGAGTGCCGGGGAGCTGTTTTTT. Translated, it gives CASSPSGSAGELFF.

The rearrangement links TRBV19 to TRBJ2-1; tentative D call: TRBD1 (6 bases). The CDR3 is 14 amino acids. CDR1 is LNHDA and CDR2 is SQIVND in the germline V gene (reference sequence). Trimming pared 7 bases from V and 4 bases from J, leaving 14 bases between. As DNA, the CDR3 is TGTGCCAGTACCCCCGACAGGAGATACAATGAGCAGTTCTTC. Protein: CASTPDRRYNEQFF. Looking up the rest from reference TRBV19 and TRBJ2-1 gives the full variable domain: DGGITQSPKYLFRKEGQNVTLSCEQNLNHDAMYWYRQDPGQGLRLIYYSQIVNDFQKGDIAEGYSVSREKKESFPLTVTSAQKNPTAFYLCASTPDRRYNEQFFGPGTRLTVL.

The rearrangement uses TRBV28 and TRBJ1-5, with 9 bases aligning to TRBD1. The CDR3 length is 15 residues. Losses at the gene ends were 5 bases for V and 7 bases for J; bases not matched to a gene: 9. The germline CDR1 and CDR2 sequences are MDHEN and SYDVKM. The CDR3 is CASSSGTGRLQPQHF. The CDR3 coding sequence is TGTGCCAGCAGTAGTGGGACAGGGAGGTTGCAGCCCCAGCATTTT.

The V gene is TRBV6-2 or TRBV6-3, the J gene TRBJ2-2, with D maybe TRBD2 (6 bases). V lost 3 bases and J lost 2, with 16 bases in between. This CDR3 is built from 17 residues. Germline values: CDR1 MNHEY, CDR2 SVGEGT. CDR3 amino acids: CASSYPTGGVNTGELFF. The CDR3 nucleotides read TGTGCCAGCAGTTATCCCACGGGCGGGGTTAACACCGGGGAGCTGTTTTTT.

The rearrangement uses TRBV28 and TRBJ2-2, with 14 positions matching TRBD2. V shed 5 bases and J 7 bases; nucleotides not matched to a gene: 6. The CDR3 is made up of 16 amino acids. Germline CDR1 is MDHEN and CDR2 is SYDVKM. CDR3 sequence reads: CASSPRTSGRFGELFF. The CDR3 DNA reads as TGTGCCAGCAGTCCCAGGACTAGCGGGAGGTTCGGGGAGCTGTTTTTT.

The rearrangement links TRBV7-9 to TRBJ2-5; TRBD2 matches at 15 bases. Germline values: CDR1 SEHNR, CDR2 FQNEAQ (reference sequence). V dropped 2 bases and J dropped 4; count of bases not matched to a gene: 5. The CDR3 length is 17 residues. This CDR3 reads CASSLSAGLAGGETQYF. CDR3 sequence (DNA): TGTGCCAGCAGCTTATCAGCGGGACTAGCGGGGGGAGAGACCCAGTACTTC.

This chain joins TRBV7-3 and TRBJ2-2; D is perhaps TRBD1 (6 bases). CDR1 and CDR2 from the germline V gene are SGHTA and FQGTGA. There are 13 residues in the CDR3. Trimming pared 2 bases from V and 7 bases from J, leaving 8 bases between. The CDR3 coding sequence is TGTGCCAGCAGCTTAGGGGGCGGCGGGGAGCTGTTTTTT. Protein: CASSLGGGGELFF.

This clone has just one count. This sequence joins TRBV3-1 (or the pseudogene TRBV3-2) and TRBJ1-3, with 7 positions matching TRBD1. Trimming cost V 1 base and J 10 bases; bases outside gene matches: 4. Germline V gene sequence: CDR1 LGHDT, CDR2 YNNKEL (reference sequence). The CDR3 runs to 13 residues. The DNA for the CDR3 is TGTGCCAGCAGCCAAGTTGCAGGGGGAACCATATATTTT. Its translation: CASSQVAGGTIYF.

V gene TRBV6-5 combines with J gene TRBJ2-7; D may be TRBD2 (7 bases). CDR3 length equals 15 residues. Trimming removed 4 bases at V and 4 bases at J, with 17 bases between. CDR1 is MNHEY, CDR2 SVGAGI, per germline. The chain's CDR3 is CASSSTGGGRYEQYF. The CDR3 DNA follows: TGTGCCAGCAGTTCCACTGGGGGGGGCAGGTACGAGCAGTACTTC.

V gene TRBV14 combines with J gene TRBJ1-1; D is undetermined. The CDR3 spans 14 residues. In germline, CDR1 is SGHDN, CDR2 FVKESK. Trimming cost V 1 base and J 0 bases, with 6 bases left between them. The CDR3 here is CASSQVAMNTEAFF. CDR3 nucleotide sequence: TGTGCCAGCAGCCAAGTTGCTATGAACACTGAAGCTTTCTTT.

The chain couples TRBV2 to TRBJ1-5, with D possibly matching TRBD1 (6 bases). The germline V gene has CDR1 SNHLY and CDR2 FYNNEI. The CDR3 is 15 residues long. Trimming took off 5 bases at V and 6 bases at J, with 17 bases between the two ends. This chain's CDR3 is CASSLDRLISQPQHF. The CDR3 coding sequence is TGTGCCAGCAGTTTAGACAGGCTCATCAGTCAGCCCCAGCATTTT.

In DNA form, the CDR3 reads TGTGCCATCAGTGCCGGGACAGCGAATTCACCCCTCCACTTT. Amino acids: CAISAGTANSPLHF. The chain links TRBV10-3 to TRBJ1-6, with TRBD1 identical over 7 bases. V was clipped by 4 bases and J by 7 bases; unmatched bases: 4. This CDR3 comprises 14 residues. The germline CDR1 and CDR2 sequences are ENHRY and SYGVKD.

This CDR3 reads CASSSSTTREQFF. Here the CDR3 DNA reads TGTGCCAGTAGTTCCTCCACCACTCGTGAGCAGTTCTTC. The chain has TRBV19 and TRBJ2-1; D not certain. The germline V gene has CDR1 LNHDA and CDR2 SQIVND (reference sequence). V gave up 5 bases and J gave up 9 bases, with 14 bases separating them. CDR3 length: 13 amino acids.

The rearrangement links TRBV2 to TRBJ1-5; a weak D match, TRBD1 (5 bases). There are 15 residues in the CDR3. The V gene's germline CDR1 is SNHLY and CDR2 FYNNEI. V gave up 4 bases and J gave up 4 bases, with 14 bases separating them. In DNA, the CDR3 is TGTGCCAGCAGTGGGGGGACCGGGGGGAATCAGCCCCAGCATTTT. It codes for CASSGGTGGNQPQHF.

V gene TRBV19 combines with J gene TRBJ1-5; D unclear. The CDR3 spans 16 residues. Trimming cost V 8 bases and J 3 bases, with 20 bases left between them. Looked up from germline, CDR1 is LNHDA and CDR2 is SQIVND (reference sequence). The CDR3 is CASRSHFLRVNQPQHF. For the CDR3, the DNA is TGTGCCAGTCGTAGTCACTTTTTACGGGTCAATCAGCCCCAGCATTTT.

The V call is TRBV10-2, the J call TRBJ1-1, with TRBD1 matching 7 bases. J lost 5 bases, V lost 2 bases, and 5 bases had no gene match. From germline, CDR1 is WSHSY and CDR2 SAAADI. The CDR3 is 14 residues long. The CDR3 region has the DNA TGCGCCAGCAGTGAGACAGGGGTTGGGACTGAAGCTTTCTTT. It yields the protein CASSETGVGTEAFF.

This chain connects TRBV13 to TRBJ1-1, with 7 bases fitting TRBD1. J was trimmed by 4 bases and V by 5 bases; bases with no gene match: 4. This CDR3 has 13 residues. Germline loops: CDR1 PRHDT, CDR2 FYEKMQ (reference sequence). As DNA, the CDR3 is TGTGCCAGCAGCCCGAGGACAGGCACTGAAGCTTTCTTT. It yields the protein CASSPRTGTEAFF.

This chain links TRBV18 with TRBJ2-5; D unclear. From germline, CDR1 is KGHSH and CDR2 LQKENI. The CDR3 extends over 14 amino acids. Between the trimmed V and J ends, which lost 2 bases and 5 bases, there was a span of 12 bases. The CDR3 loop reads CASSPGIAGETQYF. CDR3 in DNA: TGTGCCAGCTCACCAGGTATAGCCGGGGAGACCCAGTACTTC. The entire variable domain, with the rest obtained from reference TRBV18 and TRBJ2-5, is as follows: NAGVMQNPRHLVRRRGQEARLRCSPMKGHSHVYWYRQLPEEGLKFMVYLQKENIIDESGMPKERFSAEFPKEGPSILRIQQVVRGDSAAYFCASSPGIAGETQYFGPGTRLLVL.

The chain combines TRBV6-5 with TRBJ2-2, with TRBD1 identical over 8 bases. This CDR3 has 15 amino acids. Germline V CDR1 and CDR2: MNHEY, SVGAGI. J lost 6 bases, V lost 7 bases, and 10 bases had no gene match. The DNA for the CDR3 is TGTGCCAGCACCAGGGACAGGAGAGGGGCCGGGGAGCTGTTTTTT. This sequence encodes CASTRDRRGAGELFF.

V usage is TRBV6-6 and J usage is TRBJ1-6, with a tentative D call TRBD1 (6 bases). The germline gives CDR1 MNHNY, CDR2 SVGAGI (reference sequence). V dropped 10 bases and J dropped 12 bases, with 16 bases sitting between them. CDR3 length equals 12 residues. In DNA form, the CDR3 reads TGTGCCACCAACAGGGAGGGCCAACCCCTCCACTTT. This codes for CATNREGQPLHF.

This chain uses TRBV10-2 with TRBJ2-2; tentative D call: TRBD1 (6 bases). V was pared by 0 bases and J by 4 bases, with 12 bases between. CDR1 is WSHSY, CDR2 SAAADI, per germline. The length of the CDR3 is 16 residues. CDR3 amino acids: CASSESATGPTGELFF. CDR3 in DNA: TGCGCCAGCAGTGAGTCTGCGACAGGACCCACCGGGGAGCTGTTTTTT.

The chain links TRBV30 to TRBJ1-1, with D uncertain. This CDR3 contains 10 residues. Per germline, CDR1 GTSNPN and CDR2 SVGIG (reference sequence). The V gene lost 2 bases and the J gene lost 10 bases, with 8 bases spanning the gap. This CDR3 reads CAWSSSRAFF. In DNA form, the CDR3 reads TGTGCCTGGAGTAGTAGTAGAGCTTTCTTT.

The genes are TRBV11-3 and TRBJ2-2, with a tentative D call TRBD1 (6 bases). This CDR3 region has 16 residues. The germline V gene encodes CDR1 SGHNT and CDR2 YENEEA. Trimming cost V 3 bases and J 0 bases, with 11 bases left between them. This chain's CDR3 is CASSFLGHPNTGELFF. CDR3 coding DNA: TGTGCCAGCAGCTTCCTGGGACACCCGAACACCGGGGAGCTGTTTTTT.

This sequence joins TRBV27 and TRBJ2-7, with 7 nucleotides matching TRBD1. This CDR3 spans 14 amino acids. V dropped 4 bases and J dropped 5; count of bases not matched to a gene: 8. The germline gives CDR1 MNHEY, CDR2 SMNVEV (reference sequence). CDR3 bases: TGTGCCAGCAGTTCCGACAGGGTTTCCAACGAGCAGTACTTC. Amino acids: CASSSDRVSNEQYF.

The chain recombines TRBV27 with TRBJ1-5; no clear D. CDR1 is MNHEY and CDR2 is SMNVEV in the germline V gene (reference sequence). The CDR3 is 17 residues long. V lost 5 bases and J lost 1, with 18 bases in between. The CDR3 here is CASSPSFSGLSNQPQHF. The DNA for the CDR3 is TGTGCCAGCAGTCCCTCCTTTTCGGGGTTGAGCAATCAGCCCCAGCATTTT.

This chain links TRBV5-8 with TRBJ2-3; the match to TRBD2 covers 10 bases. The germline gives CDR1 SGHTS, CDR2 YDEGEE. There are 17 residues in the CDR3. With 3 bases clipped from V and 2 bases from J, the junction kept 9 bases outside the gene matches. The CDR3, as DNA: TGTGCCAGCAGCTCATGGGCTAGCGGGGGCGTCACAGATACGCAGTATTTT. This encodes CASSSWASGGVTDTQYF.

This sequence joins TRBV19 and TRBJ1-3; maybe TRBD1 (5 bases). Trimming took off 2 bases at V and 2 bases at J, with 10 bases between the two ends. The V gene's germline CDR1 is LNHDA and CDR2 SQIVND (reference sequence). CDR3 length: 15 residues. The DNA of the CDR3 is TGTGCCAGTAGTATAATGCGGGGGGCTGGAAACACCATATATTTT. Translated: CASSIMRGAGNTIYF.